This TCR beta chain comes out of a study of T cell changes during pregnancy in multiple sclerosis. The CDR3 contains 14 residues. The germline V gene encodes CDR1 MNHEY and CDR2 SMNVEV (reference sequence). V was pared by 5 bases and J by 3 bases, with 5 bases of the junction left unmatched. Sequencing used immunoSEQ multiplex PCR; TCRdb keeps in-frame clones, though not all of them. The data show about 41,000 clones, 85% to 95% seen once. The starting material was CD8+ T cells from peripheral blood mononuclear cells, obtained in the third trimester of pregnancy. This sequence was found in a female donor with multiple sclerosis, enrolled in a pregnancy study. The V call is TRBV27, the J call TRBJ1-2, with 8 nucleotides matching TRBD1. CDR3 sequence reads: CASSPGQGYYGYTF. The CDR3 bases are TGTGCCAGCAGTCCAGGACAGGGCTACTATGGCTACACCTTC.